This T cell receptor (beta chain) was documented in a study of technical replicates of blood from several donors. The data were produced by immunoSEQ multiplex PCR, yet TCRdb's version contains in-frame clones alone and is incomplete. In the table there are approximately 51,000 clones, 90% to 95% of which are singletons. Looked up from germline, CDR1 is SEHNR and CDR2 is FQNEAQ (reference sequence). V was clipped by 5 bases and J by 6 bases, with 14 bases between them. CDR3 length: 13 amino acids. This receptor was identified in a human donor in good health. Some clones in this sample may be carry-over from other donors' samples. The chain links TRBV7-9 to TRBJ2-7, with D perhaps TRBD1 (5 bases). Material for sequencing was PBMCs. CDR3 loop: CASSAYQGSEQYF. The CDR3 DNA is TGTGCCAGCAGCGCATACCAGGGTAGCGAGCAGTACTTC.